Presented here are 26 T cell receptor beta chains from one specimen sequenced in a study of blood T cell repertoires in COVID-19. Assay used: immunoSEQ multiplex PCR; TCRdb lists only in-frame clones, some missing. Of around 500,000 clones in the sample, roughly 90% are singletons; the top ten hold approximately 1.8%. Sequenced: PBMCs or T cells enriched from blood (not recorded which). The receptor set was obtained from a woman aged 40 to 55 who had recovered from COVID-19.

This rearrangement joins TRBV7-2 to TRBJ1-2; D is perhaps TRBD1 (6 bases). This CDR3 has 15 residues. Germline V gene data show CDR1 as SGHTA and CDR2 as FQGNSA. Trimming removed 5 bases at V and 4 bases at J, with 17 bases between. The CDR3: CASSPRVGTIYGYTF. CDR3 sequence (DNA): TGTGCCAGCAGCCCACGAGTCGGGACAATCTATGGCTACACCTTC. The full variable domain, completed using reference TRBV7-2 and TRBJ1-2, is GAGVSQSPSNKVTEKGKDVELRCDPISGHTALYWYRQSLGQGLEFLIYFQGNSAPDKSGLPSDRFSAERTGGSVSTLTIQRTQQEDSAVYLCASSPRVGTIYGYTFGSGTRLTVV.

CDR3 residues: CASSHWTGGRYEQYF. The CDR3 nucleotides are TGTGCCAGCAGCCACTGGACAGGGGGCCGGTACGAGCAGTACTTC. The chain combines TRBV14 with TRBJ2-7; 11 bases agree with TRBD1. V shed 3 bases, J shed 4 bases, and the junction held 5 bases outside the gene matches. The CDR3 is 15 residues long. Germline loops: CDR1 SGHDN, CDR2 FVKESK. The full variable domain, in which reference TRBV14 and TRBJ2-7 provide the parts outside the CDR3, is EAGVTQFPSHSVIEKGQTVTLRCDPISGHDNLYWYRRVMGKEIKFLLHFVKESKQDESGMPNNRFLAERTGGTYSTLKVQPAELEDSGVYFCASSHWTGGRYEQYFGPGTRLTVT.

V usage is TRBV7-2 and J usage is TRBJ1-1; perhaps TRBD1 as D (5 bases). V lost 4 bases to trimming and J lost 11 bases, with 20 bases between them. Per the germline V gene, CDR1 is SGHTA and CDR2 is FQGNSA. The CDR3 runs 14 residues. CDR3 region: CASSSNSQGLGAFF. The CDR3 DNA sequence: TGTGCCAGCAGCTCAAATTCCCAGGGTTTGGGTGCTTTCTTT.

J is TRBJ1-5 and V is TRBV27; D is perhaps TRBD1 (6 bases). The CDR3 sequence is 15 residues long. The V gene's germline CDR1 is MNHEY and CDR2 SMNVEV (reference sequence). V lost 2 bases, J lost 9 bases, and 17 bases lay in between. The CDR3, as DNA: TGTGCCAGCAGTTTAAATTCGGGGGGGCGCGGGCCCCAGCATTTT. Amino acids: CASSLNSGGRGPQHF.

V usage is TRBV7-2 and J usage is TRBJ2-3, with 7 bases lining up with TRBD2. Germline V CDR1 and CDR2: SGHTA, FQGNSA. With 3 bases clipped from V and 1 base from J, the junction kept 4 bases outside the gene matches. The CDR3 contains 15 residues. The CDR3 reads CASSFGGGGTDTQYF. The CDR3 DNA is TGTGCCAGCAGCTTCGGGGGAGGGGGCACAGATACGCAGTATTTT.

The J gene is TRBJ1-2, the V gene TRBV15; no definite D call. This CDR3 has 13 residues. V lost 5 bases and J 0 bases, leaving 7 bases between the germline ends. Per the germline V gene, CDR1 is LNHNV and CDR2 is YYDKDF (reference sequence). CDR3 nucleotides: TGTGCCACCAGCGCCACAGCTAACTATGGCTACACCTTC. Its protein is CATSATANYGYTF.

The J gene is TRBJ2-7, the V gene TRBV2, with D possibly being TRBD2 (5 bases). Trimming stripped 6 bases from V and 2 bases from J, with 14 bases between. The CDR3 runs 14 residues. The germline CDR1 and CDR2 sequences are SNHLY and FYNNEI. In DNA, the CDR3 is TGTGCCAGCAGGAGGGCAATTATACCCTACGAGCAGTACTTC. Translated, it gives CASRRAIIPYEQYF.

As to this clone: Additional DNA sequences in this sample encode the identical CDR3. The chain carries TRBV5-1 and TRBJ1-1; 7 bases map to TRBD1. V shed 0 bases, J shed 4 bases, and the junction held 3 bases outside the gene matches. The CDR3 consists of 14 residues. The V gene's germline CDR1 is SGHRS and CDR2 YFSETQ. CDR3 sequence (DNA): TGCGCCAGCAGCTTGGACGCAGGGGGCACTGAAGCTTTCTTT. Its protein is CASSLDAGGTEAFF.

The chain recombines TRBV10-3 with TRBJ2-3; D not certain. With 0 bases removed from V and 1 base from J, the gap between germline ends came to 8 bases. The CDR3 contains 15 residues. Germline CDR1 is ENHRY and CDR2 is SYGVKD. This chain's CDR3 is CAISESTGRTDTQYF. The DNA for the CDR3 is TGTGCCATCAGTGAGTCAACCGGTCGCACAGATACGCAGTATTTT.

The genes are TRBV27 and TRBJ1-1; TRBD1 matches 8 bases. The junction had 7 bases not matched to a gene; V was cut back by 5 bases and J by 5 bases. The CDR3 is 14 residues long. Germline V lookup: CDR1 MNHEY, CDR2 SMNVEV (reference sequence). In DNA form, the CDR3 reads TGTGCCAGCAGTCAGAGACAGGGGAGGACTGAAGCTTTCTTT. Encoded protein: CASSQRQGRTEAFF.

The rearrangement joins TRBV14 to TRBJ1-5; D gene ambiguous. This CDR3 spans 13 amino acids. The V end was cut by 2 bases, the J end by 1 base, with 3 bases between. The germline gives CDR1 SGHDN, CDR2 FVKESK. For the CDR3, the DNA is TGTGCCAGCAGCCAACTAAGCAATCAGCCCCAGCATTTT. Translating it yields CASSQLSNQPQHF.

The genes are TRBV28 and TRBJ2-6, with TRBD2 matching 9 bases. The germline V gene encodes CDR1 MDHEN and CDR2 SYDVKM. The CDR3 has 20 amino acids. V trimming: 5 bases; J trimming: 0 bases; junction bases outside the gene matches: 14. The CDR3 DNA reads TGTGCCAGCAGTAGACCACGTGGGACTAGCCGACACTCTGGGGCCAACGTCCTGACTTTC. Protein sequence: CASSRPRGTSRHSGANVLTF.

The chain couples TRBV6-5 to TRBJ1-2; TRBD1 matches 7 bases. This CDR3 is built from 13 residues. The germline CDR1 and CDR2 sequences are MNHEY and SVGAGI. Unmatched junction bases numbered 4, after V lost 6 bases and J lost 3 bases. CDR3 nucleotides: TGTGCCAGCAGCCTGGGACAGCACTATGGCTACACCTTC. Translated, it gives CASSLGQHYGYTF.

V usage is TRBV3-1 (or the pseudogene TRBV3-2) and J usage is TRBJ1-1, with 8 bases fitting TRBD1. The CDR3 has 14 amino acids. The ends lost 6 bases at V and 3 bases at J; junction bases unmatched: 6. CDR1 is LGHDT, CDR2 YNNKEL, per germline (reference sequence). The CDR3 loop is CASSPRGRDTEAFF. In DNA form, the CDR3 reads TGTGCCAGCAGTCCCAGGGGGCGCGACACTGAAGCTTTCTTT.

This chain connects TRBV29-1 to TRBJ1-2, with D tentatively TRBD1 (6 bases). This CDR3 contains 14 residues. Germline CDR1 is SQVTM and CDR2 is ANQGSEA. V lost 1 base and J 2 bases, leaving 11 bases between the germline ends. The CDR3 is CSVEGGGQNYGYTF. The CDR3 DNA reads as TGCAGCGTTGAAGGAGGAGGACAGAACTATGGCTACACCTTC.

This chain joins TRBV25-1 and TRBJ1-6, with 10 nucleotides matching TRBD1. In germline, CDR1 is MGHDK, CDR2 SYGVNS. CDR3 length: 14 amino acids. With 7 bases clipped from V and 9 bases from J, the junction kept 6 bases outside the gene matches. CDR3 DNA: TGTGCCAGCATGGCGGACAGGGGGTTTTCACCCCTCCACTTT. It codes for CASMADRGFSPLHF.

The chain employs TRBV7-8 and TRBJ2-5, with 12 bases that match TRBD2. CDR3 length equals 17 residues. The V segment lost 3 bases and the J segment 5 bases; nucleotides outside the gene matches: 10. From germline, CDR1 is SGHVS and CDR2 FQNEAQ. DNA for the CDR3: TGTGCCAGCAGCTTGGCCGGGACTAGCGGGTTTTCTGAGACCCAGTACTTC. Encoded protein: CASSLAGTSGFSETQYF.

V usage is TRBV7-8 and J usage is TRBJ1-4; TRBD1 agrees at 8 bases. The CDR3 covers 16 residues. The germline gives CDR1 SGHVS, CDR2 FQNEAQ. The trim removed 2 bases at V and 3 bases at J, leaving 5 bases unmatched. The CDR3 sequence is CASSLRDRGSNEKLFF. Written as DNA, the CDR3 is TGTGCCAGCAGCTTAAGAGACAGGGGTTCTAATGAAAAACTGTTTTTT.

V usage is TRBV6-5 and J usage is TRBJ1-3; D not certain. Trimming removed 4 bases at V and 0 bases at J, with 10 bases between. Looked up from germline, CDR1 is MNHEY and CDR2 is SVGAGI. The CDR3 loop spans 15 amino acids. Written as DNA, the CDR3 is TGTGCCAGCAGTTCCGGACTTTTCTCTGGAAACACCATATATTTT. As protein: CASSSGLFSGNTIYF.

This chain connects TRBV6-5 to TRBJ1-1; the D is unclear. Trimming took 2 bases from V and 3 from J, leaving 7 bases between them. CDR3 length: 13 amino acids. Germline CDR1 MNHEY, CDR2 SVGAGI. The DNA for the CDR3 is TGTGCCAGCAGTTACAATTACTACACTGAAGCTTTCTTT. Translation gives CASSYNYYTEAFF.

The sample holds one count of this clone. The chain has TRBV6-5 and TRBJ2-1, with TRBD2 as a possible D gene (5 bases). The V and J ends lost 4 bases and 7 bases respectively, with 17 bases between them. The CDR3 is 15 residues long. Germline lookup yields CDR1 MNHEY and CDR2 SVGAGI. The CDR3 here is CASSLKGSSFNEQFF. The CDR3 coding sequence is TGTGCCAGCAGTTTGAAAGGGAGCTCATTTAATGAGCAGTTCTTC.

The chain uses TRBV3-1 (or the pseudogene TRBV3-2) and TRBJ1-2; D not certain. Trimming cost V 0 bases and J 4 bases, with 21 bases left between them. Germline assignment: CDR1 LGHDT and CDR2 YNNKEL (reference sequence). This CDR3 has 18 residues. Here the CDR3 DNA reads TGTGCCAGCAGCCAAGACTTTTTTGGGGAGGAGGTTGGCTATGGCTACACCTTC. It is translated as CASSQDFFGEEVGYGYTF.

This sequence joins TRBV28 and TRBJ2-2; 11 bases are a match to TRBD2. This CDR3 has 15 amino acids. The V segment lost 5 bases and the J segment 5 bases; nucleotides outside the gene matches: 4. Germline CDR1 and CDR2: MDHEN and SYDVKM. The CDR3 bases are TGTGCCAGCAGTGGACTAGCGGGTGAGACCGGGGAGCTGTTTTTT. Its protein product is CASSGLAGETGELFF. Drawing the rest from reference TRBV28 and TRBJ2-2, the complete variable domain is DVKVTQSSRYLVKRTGEKVFLECVQDMDHENMFWYRQDPGLGLRLIYFSYDVKMKEKGDIPEGYSVSREKKERFSLILESASTNQTSMYLCASSGLAGETGELFFGEGSRLTVL.

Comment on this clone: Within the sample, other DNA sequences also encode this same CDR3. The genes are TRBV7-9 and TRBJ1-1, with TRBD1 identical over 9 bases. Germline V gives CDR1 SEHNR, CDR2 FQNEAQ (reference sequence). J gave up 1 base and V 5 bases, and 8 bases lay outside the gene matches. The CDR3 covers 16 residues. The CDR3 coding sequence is TGTGCCAGCAGCAACCTTGCGGGACAGGGGAACACTGAAGCTTTCTTT. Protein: CASSNLAGQGNTEAFF.

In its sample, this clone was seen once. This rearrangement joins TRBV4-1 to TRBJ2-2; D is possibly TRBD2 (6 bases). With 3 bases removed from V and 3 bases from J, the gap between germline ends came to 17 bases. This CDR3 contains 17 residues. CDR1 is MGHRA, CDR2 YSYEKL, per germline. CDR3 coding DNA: TGCGCCAGCAGCCAGGGAAAAGCGGGTATAGACACCGGGGAGCTGTTTTTT. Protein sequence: CASSQGKAGIDTGELFF.

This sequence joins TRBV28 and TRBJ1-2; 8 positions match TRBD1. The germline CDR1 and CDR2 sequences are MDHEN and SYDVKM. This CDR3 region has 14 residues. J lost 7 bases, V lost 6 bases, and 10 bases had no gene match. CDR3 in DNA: TGTGCCAGCAGCCCCACCGCAGGGGGCTTTGGCTACACCTTC. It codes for CASSPTAGGFGYTF.